Below, 8 T cell receptor beta chains from the same sample are listed, as sequenced in a study of blood T cell repertoires in COVID-19. The table came from immunoSEQ multiplex PCR; TCRdb's copy has only in-frame clones and leaves some out. The sample shows roughly 500,000 clones, about 88% of them seen only once. The sequenced sample was peripheral blood. The receptors originated from a man in his late teens or twenties with COVID-19, enrolled during active disease.

The chain employs TRBV7-9 and TRBJ1-6; TRBD1 matches 7 bases. V gave up 8 bases and J gave up 8 bases; unmatched junction bases: 9. Germline V lookup: CDR1 SEHNR, CDR2 FQNEAQ (reference sequence). This CDR3 has 14 amino acids. In DNA, the CDR3 is TGTGCCAGCTCCAGGGACAGCCCTTATTCACCCCTCCACTTT. This gives the protein CASSRDSPYSPLHF.

The rearrangement joins TRBV19 to TRBJ1-1; possibly TRBD1 for D (6 bases). This CDR3 contains 13 residues. Germline V CDR1 and CDR2: LNHDA, SQIVND (reference sequence). V lost 6 bases, J lost 8 bases, and 16 bases lay in between. CDR3 in amino acids: CASRLGHNSEAFF. DNA for the CDR3: TGTGCCAGTAGATTGGGACACAATAGCGAAGCTTTCTTT. Based on the CDR3 plus reference TRBV19 and TRBJ1-1, the full variable domain is DGGITQSPKYLFRKEGQNVTLSCEQNLNHDAMYWYRQDPGQGLRLIYYSQIVNDFQKGDIAEGYSVSREKKESFPLTVTSAQKNPTAFYLCASRLGHNSEAFFGQGTRLTVV.

This chain connects TRBV19 to TRBJ1-5; 7 bases align to TRBD1. This CDR3 region has 15 residues. CDR1 is LNHDA, CDR2 SQIVND, per germline (reference sequence). Unmatched junction bases numbered 9, after V lost 4 bases and J lost 6 bases. CDR3 nucleotide sequence: TGTGCCAGTAGTAGCCGGGACAGCTTAGCTCAGCCCCAGCATTTT. Its protein product is CASSSRDSLAQPQHF.

The chain uses TRBV6-1 and TRBJ2-3; D not certain. Between the trimmed V and J ends, which lost 0 bases and 2 bases, there was a span of 15 bases. The length of the CDR3 is 17 residues. CDR1 and CDR2 from the germline V gene are MNHNS and SASEGT. CDR3 bases: TGTGCCAGCAGTGAAGCGCGGCTGATAAACCCCACAGATACGCAGTATTTT. Residues: CASSEARLINPTDTQYF.

The rearrangement uses TRBV9 and TRBJ2-5; 9 nucleotides line up with TRBD1. V lost 4 bases and J lost 5; bases outside the gene matches: 9. The CDR3 sequence is 15 residues long. Germline loops: CDR1 SGDLS, CDR2 YYNGEE. The CDR3 DNA reads TGTGCCAGCAGCCCAGGACAGGGGTTTAGGGAGACCCAGTACTTC. Encoded protein: CASSPGQGFRETQYF. The variable domain in full, completed from reference TRBV9 and TRBJ2-5, reads DSGVTQTPKHLITATGQRVTLRCSPRSGDLSVYWYQQSLDQGLQFLIQYYNGEERAKGNILERFSAQQFPDLHSELNLSSLELGDSALYFCASSPGQGFRETQYFGPGTRLLVL.

The chain joins TRBV6-1 to TRBJ1-5, with D unclear. Deletions cut 1 base from V and 11 bases from J, with 12 bases between. CDR1 is MNHNS and CDR2 is SASEGT in the germline V gene. This CDR3 comprises 13 residues. CDR3 region: CASSEVGEAAQHF. The CDR3 region has the DNA TGTGCCAGCAGTGAAGTCGGTGAGGCAGCCCAGCATTTT.

In its sample, this clone was seen once. CDR3 protein: CASSNPGQGSWETQYF. CDR3 sequence (DNA): TGTGCCAGTAGTAATCCGGGACAGGGATCATGGGAGACCCAGTACTTC. V is TRBV19 and J is TRBJ2-5, with 9 bases lining up with TRBD1. V lost 4 bases to trimming and J lost 5 bases; unmatched junction nucleotides: 11. The CDR3 is made up of 16 amino acids. CDR1 is LNHDA, CDR2 SQIVND, per germline (reference sequence).

This clone was detected once. The chain employs TRBV7-8 and TRBJ2-3; TRBD2 agrees at 9 bases. The CDR3 has 14 amino acids. V gave up 5 bases and J gave up 3 bases; unmatched junction bases: 3. The germline V gene encodes CDR1 SGHVS and CDR2 FQNEAQ. Written as DNA, the CDR3 is TGTGCCAGCAGCCCGGGACTAGCAACAGATACGCAGTATTTT. This gives the protein CASSPGLATDTQYF.